The clone carrying this T cell receptor (beta chain) was found a few times. PCR was performed a second time for about 7 to 11 cycles using a sample-barcoded 5' primer and a J-beta primer mix. TCRdb used MiXCR to reprocess the 5' RACE reads, holding one entry per CDR3 protein. Of about 1,800,000 distinct CDR3 sequences listed, 28% were seen once; the top ten hold roughly 8.2%. The sample belongs to a study of blood T cells in healthy people across ages. The CDR3 length is 15 residues. Germline CDR1 reads SEHNR; CDR2 reads FQNEAQ (reference sequence). The V end was cut by 7 bases, the J end by 2 bases, with 17 bases between.

This TCR derives from a woman aged 25 to 39 in good health. The V and J genes are TRBV7-9 and TRBJ1-2, with D maybe TRBD1 (6 bases). Sequences were obtained from blood. The CDR3 loop is CASTLTGQGNYGYTF. The CDR3 region has the DNA TGTGCCAGCACCCTTACCGGGCAGGGGAACTATGGCTACACCTTC. Full variable domain (outside the CDR3, taken from reference TRBV7-9 and TRBJ1-2): DTGVSQNPRHKITKRGQNVTFRCDPISEHNRLYWYRQTLGQGPEFLTYFQNEAQLEKSRLLSDRFSAERPKGSFSTLEIQRTEQGDSAMYLCASTLTGQGNYGYTFGSGTRLTVV.